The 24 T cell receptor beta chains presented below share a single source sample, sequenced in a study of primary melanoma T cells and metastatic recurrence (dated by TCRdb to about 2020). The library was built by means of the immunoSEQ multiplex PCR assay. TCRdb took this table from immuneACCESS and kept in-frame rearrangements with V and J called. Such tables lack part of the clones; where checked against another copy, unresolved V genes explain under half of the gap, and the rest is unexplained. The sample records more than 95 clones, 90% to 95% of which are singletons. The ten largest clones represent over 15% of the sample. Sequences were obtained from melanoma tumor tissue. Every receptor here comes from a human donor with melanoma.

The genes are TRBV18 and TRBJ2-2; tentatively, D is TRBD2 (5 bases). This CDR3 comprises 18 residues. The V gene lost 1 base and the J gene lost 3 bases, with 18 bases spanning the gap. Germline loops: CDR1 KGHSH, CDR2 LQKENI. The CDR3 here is CASSPLWLEVSDTGELFF. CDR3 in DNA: TGTGCCAGCTCACCACTTTGGTTGGAGGTTTCGGACACCGGGGAGCTGTTTTTT.

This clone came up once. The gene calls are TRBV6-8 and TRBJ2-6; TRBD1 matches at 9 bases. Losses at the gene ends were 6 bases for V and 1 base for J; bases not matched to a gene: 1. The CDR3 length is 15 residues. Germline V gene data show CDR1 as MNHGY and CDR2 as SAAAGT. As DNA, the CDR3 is TGTGCCAGCAGGACAGGGGGGTCTGGGGCCAACGTCCTGACTTTC. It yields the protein CASRTGGSGANVLTF.

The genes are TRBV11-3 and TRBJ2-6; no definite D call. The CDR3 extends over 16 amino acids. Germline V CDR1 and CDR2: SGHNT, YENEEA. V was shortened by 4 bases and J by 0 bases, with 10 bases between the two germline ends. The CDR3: CASSSQFFSGANVLTF. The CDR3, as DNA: TGTGCCAGCAGCTCACAGTTTTTCTCTGGGGCCAACGTCCTGACTTTC.

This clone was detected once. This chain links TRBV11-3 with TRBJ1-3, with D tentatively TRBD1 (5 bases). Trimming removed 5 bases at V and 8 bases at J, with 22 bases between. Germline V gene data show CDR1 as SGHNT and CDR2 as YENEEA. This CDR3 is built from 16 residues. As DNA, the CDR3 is TGTGCCAGCAGCCGGACCCCGGGACGGGCGGGGGACACCATATATTTT. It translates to CASSRTPGRAGDTIYF.

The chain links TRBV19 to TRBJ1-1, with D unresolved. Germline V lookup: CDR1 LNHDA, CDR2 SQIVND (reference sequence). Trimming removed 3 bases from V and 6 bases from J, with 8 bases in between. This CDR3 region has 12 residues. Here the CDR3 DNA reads TGTGCCAGTAGTATGAAGGGAGCTGAAGCTTTCTTT. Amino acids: CASSMKGAEAFF.

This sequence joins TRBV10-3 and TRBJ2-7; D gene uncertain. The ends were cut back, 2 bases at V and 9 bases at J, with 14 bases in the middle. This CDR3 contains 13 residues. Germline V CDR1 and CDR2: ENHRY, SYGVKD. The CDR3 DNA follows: TGTGCCATCAGTGAGGAGCCAAACTTGGGGCAGTACTTC. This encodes CAISEEPNLGQYF.

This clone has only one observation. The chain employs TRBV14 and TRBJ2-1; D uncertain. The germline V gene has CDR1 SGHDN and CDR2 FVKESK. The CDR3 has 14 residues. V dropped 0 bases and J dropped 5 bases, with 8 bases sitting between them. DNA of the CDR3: TGTGCCAGCAGCCAAGATTGGTACAACAATGAGCAGTTCTTC. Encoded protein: CASSQDWYNNEQFF. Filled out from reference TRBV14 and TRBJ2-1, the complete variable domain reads EAGVTQFPSHSVIEKGQTVTLRCDPISGHDNLYWYRRVMGKEIKFLLHFVKESKQDESGMPNNRFLAERTGGTYSTLKVQPAELEDSGVYFCASSQDWYNNEQFFGPGTRLTVL.

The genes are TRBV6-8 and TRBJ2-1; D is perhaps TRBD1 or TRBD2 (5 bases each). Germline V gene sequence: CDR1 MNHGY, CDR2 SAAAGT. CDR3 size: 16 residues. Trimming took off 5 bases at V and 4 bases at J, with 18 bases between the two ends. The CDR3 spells CASSDQWGKGYNEQFF. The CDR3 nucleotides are TGTGCCAGCAGTGACCAATGGGGGAAGGGGTACAATGAGCAGTTCTTC.

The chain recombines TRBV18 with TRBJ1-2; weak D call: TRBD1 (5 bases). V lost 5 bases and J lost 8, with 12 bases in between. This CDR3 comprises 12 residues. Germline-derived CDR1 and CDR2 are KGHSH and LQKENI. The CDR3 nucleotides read TGTGCCAGCTCATCGGGGGAGGTCGGCTACACCTTC. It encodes CASSSGEVGYTF.

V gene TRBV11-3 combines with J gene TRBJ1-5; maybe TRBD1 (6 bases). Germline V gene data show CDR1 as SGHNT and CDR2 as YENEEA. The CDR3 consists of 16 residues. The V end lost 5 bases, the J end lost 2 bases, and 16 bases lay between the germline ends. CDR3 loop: CASSQGGGLGNQPQHF. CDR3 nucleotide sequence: TGTGCCAGCAGCCAAGGGGGGGGATTAGGCAATCAGCCCCAGCATTTT. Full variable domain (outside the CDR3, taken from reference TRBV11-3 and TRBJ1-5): EAGVVQSPRYKIIEKKQPVAFWCNPISGHNTLYWYLQNLGQGPELLIRYENEEAVDDSQLPKDRFSAERLKGVDSTLKIQPAELGDSAVYLCASSQGGGLGNQPQHFGDGTRLSIL.

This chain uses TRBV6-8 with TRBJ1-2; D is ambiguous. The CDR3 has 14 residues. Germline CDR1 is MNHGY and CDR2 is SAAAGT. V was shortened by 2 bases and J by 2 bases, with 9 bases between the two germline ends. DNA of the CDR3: TGTGCCAGCAGTTACGCGGCCTGGAACTATGGCTACACCTTC. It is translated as CASSYAAWNYGYTF.

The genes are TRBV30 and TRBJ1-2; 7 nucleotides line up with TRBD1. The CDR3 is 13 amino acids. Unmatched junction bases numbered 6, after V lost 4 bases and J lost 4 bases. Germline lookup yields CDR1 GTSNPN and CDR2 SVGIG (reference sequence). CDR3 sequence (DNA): TGTGCCTGGAAAGAGGGGGCCGGCTATGGCTACACCTTC. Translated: CAWKEGAGYGYTF.

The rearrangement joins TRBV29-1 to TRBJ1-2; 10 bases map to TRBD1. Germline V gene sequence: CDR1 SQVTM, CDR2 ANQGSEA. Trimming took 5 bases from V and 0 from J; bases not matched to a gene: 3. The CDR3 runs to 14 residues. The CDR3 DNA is TGCAGCGTTCGGGGACAGGGGACTAACTATGGCTACACCTTC. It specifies CSVRGQGTNYGYTF.

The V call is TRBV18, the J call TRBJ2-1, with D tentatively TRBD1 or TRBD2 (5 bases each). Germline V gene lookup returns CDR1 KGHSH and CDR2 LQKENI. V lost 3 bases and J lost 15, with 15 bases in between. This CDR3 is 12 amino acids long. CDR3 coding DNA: TGTGCCAGCTCACCCCTAGGGGACCCAGGGTTCTTC. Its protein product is CASSPLGDPGFF.

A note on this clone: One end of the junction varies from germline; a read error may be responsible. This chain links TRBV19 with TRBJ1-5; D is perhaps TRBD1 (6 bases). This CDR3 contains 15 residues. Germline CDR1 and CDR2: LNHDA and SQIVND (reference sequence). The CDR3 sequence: CASKLRGAPNQPQHF. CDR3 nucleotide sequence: TGTGCCAGTAAGCTGAGGGGGGCCCCCAATCAGCCCCAACATTTT.

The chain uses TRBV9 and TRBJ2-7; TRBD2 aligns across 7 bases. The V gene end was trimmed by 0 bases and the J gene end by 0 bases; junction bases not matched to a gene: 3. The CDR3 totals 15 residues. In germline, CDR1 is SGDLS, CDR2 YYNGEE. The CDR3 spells CASSVGLAPSYEQYF. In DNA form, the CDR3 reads TGTGCCAGCAGCGTAGGACTAGCCCCCTCCTACGAGCAGTACTTC.

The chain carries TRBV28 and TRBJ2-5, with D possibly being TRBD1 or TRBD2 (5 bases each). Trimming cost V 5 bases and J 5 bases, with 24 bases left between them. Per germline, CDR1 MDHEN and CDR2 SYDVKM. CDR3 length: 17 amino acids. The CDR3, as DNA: TGTGCCAGCAGTCCAGACGGGTTTGAGGGGAAACGGGAGACCCAGTACTTC. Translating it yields CASSPDGFEGKRETQYF.

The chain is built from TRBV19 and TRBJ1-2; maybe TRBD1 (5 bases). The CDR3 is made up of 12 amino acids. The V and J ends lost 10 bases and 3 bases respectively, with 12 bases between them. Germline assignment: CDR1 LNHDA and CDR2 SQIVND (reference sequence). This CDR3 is CATRVGDYGYTF. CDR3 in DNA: TGTGCCACCAGGGTGGGAGACTATGGCTACACCTTC.

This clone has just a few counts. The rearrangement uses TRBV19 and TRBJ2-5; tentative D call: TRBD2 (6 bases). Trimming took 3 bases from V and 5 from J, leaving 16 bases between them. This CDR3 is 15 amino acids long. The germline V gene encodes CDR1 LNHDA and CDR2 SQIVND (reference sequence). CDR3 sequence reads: CASSIGGLGGETQYF. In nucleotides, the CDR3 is TGTGCCAGTAGTATCGGAGGCCTTGGAGGGGAGACCCAGTACTTC.

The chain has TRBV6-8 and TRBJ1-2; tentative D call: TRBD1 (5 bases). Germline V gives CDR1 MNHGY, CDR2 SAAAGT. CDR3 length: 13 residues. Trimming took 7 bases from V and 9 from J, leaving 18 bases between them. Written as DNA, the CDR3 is TGTGCCAGCACCTGGGGGAGGGAGGGGAGCTACACCTTC. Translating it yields CASTWGREGSYTF.

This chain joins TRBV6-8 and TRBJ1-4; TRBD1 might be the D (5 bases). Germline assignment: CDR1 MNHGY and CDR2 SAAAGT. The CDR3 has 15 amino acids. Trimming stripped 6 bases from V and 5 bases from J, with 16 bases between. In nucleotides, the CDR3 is TGTGCCAGCAGCTCCCTAGCCAGGGAAAATGAAAAACTGTTTTTT. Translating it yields CASSSLARENEKLFF.

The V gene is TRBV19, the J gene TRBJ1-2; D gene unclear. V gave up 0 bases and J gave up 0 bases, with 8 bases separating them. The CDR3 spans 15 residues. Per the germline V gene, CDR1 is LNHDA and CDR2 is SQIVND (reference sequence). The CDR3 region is CASSIDWDSNYGYTF. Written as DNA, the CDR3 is TGTGCCAGTAGTATAGATTGGGATTCTAACTATGGCTACACCTTC.

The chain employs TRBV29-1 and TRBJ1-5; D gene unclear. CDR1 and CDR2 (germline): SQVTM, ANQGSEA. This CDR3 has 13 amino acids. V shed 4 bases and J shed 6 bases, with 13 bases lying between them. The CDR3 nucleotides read TGCAGCGTTGTGCTGGGTGTTGGTCAGCCCCAGCATTTT. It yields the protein CSVVLGVGQPQHF.

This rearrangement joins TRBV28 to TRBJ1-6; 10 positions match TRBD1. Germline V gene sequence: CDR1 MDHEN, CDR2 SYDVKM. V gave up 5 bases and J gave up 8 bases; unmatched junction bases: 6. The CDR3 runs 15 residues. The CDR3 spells CASSGGQGKDSPLHF. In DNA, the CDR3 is TGTGCCAGCAGTGGGGGACAGGGGAAGGATTCACCCCTCCACTTT.